This entry concerns a single T cell receptor (beta chain). Its antigen is not known. The sample contains more than one DNA sequence encoding this CDR3. This sample is part of a study of CD4+ T cells in melanoma. The study's findings and limits: Neoantigen-specific CD4+ T cells in melanoma reportedly had diverse differentiation states.

Libraries were prepared by immunoSEQ multiplex PCR; TCRdb keeps only in-frame clonotypes and omits some of them. The sample carries about 50,000 clones, 89% recorded once. V was pared by 6 bases and J by 2 bases, with 16 bases between. The CDR3 spans 15 residues. CDR1 and CDR2 (germline): MNHNS, SASEGT. The sequenced sample consisted of peripheral blood. The TCR sequence derives from a human donor with melanoma. This chain connects TRBV6-1 to TRBJ1-2; possibly TRBD1 for D (6 bases). In nucleotides, the CDR3 is TGTGCCAGCAGCGACCTGACAGGACCAAACTATGGCTACACCTTC. This translates into CASSDLTGPNYGYTF.